Presented here are 8 T cell receptor beta chains from one specimen sequenced in a study of shared clonotypes between healthy human individuals. Only in-frame clones appear in the TCRdb table, and some are missing; sequencing was by immunoSEQ multiplex PCR. This table has approximately 2.3 million clones, over 85% appearing once. The material sequenced was naive CD4+ T cells from PBMCs. Specified subset: CD45RA+ positively selected. The receptors come from a young man in good health. Some clones in this sample may be carry-over from other donors' samples.

The DNA of the CDR3 is TGTGCCAGCAGTCGACAGCTTAATCAGCCCCAGCATTTT. Encoded protein: CASSRQLNQPQHF. The chain uses TRBV27 and TRBJ1-5, with D tentatively TRBD1 (5 bases). CDR3 length: 13 residues. V lost 5 bases and J 4 bases, leaving 9 bases between the germline ends. CDR1 MNHEY and CDR2 SMNVEV come from the germline V gene (reference sequence).

This clone was found once. The chain carries TRBV2 and TRBJ1-2; D remains unclear. V was clipped by 7 bases and J by 8 bases, with 20 bases between them. CDR3 length equals 14 residues. Germline CDR1 is SNHLY and CDR2 is FYNNEI. This CDR3 reads CASTAITGLIGYTF. The CDR3 DNA follows: TGTGCCAGCACCGCGATAACCGGGCTGATAGGCTACACCTTC.

The chain uses TRBV7-2 and TRBJ1-2; 10 positions agree with TRBD1. In germline, CDR1 is SGHTA, CDR2 FQGNSA. Unmatched junction bases numbered 1, after V lost 5 bases and J lost 1 base. CDR3 length: 14 amino acids. The CDR3 nucleotides read TGTGCCAGCAGCCGGACAGGGGGTAACTATGGCTACACCTTC. This gives the protein CASSRTGGNYGYTF. Supplemented by reference TRBV7-2 and TRBJ1-2, the full variable domain reads GAGVSQSPSNKVTEKGKDVELRCDPISGHTALYWYRQSLGQGLEFLIYFQGNSAPDKSGLPSDRFSAERTGGSVSTLTIQRTQQEDSAVYLCASSRTGGNYGYTFGSGTRLTVV.

This chain links TRBV27 with TRBJ1-1; the D gene is possibly TRBD1 (5 bases). This CDR3 comprises 16 residues. Between the trimmed V and J ends, which lost 4 bases and 5 bases, there was a span of 20 bases. Germline V gene sequence: CDR1 MNHEY, CDR2 SMNVEV (reference sequence). The CDR3 nucleotides are TGTGCCAGCAGTTGGGGGGATCGGGGGAAGGGGACTGAAGCTTTCTTT. It yields the protein CASSWGDRGKGTEAFF.

The V and J genes are TRBV7-2 and TRBJ2-1; 12 positions agree with TRBD2. CDR1 is SGHTA and CDR2 is FQGNSA in the germline V gene. Trimming took 4 bases from V and 4 from J; bases not matched to a gene: 5. The CDR3 spans 16 residues. The CDR3: CASSYWTSGNYNEQFF. CDR3 nucleotide sequence: TGTGCCAGCAGCTACTGGACTAGCGGGAATTACAATGAGCAGTTCTTC. Based on the CDR3 plus reference TRBV7-2 and TRBJ2-1, the full variable domain is GAGVSQSPSNKVTEKGKDVELRCDPISGHTALYWYRQSLGQGLEFLIYFQGNSAPDKSGLPSDRFSAERTGGSVSTLTIQRTQQEDSAVYLCASSYWTSGNYNEQFFGPGTRLTVL.

The chain recombines TRBV6-1 with TRBJ2-1; 12 nucleotides match TRBD2. Germline V lookup: CDR1 MNHNS, CDR2 SASEGT. The ends lost 6 bases at V and 4 bases at J; junction bases unmatched: 4. This CDR3 region has 15 residues. DNA for the CDR3: TGTGCCAGCAGACCCGGACTAGCGGGGTACAATGAGCAGTTCTTC. Encoded protein: CASRPGLAGYNEQFF.

The chain joins TRBV9 to TRBJ2-3; weak D call: TRBD2 (6 bases). Germline V gene sequence: CDR1 SGDLS, CDR2 YYNGEE. The CDR3 length is 16 residues. V lost 0 bases, J lost 2 bases, and 13 bases lay in between. The CDR3 region has the DNA TGTGCCAGCAGCGTAGTCGGCGGGACTTACACAGATACGCAGTATTTT. Its protein is CASSVVGGTYTDTQYF.

This CDR3 reads CAWSVPGGRRGDTQYF. As DNA, the CDR3 is TGTGCCTGGAGTGTACCAGGAGGGCGGAGAGGAGATACGCAGTATTTT. The V gene is TRBV30, the J gene TRBJ2-3; D may be TRBD2 (6 bases). CDR1 GTSNPN and CDR2 SVGIG come from the germline V gene (reference sequence). Trimming removed 0 bases at V and 5 bases at J, with 18 bases between. CDR3 length equals 16 residues.